This note documents a single T cell receptor beta chain sequence. Authors' data handling: Estimates of nucleated cell counts were drawn from the amplification of reference gene primers. Profiled with immunoSEQ multiplex PCR; TCRdb holds only in-frame clones, not every one. V and J calls and clone size are those listed in that table; D and trimming were worked out from the DNA. Here the sample spans around 230,000 clones, approximately 78% being singletons. This sample was taken from a study of blood T cell repertoires in COVID-19. Turning to the study itself: Acute and convalescent COVID-19 samples came from the United States, Italy and Spain. T cells, B-cell-depleted T cells, or PBMCs supplied cDNA or gDNA.

The CDR3 totals 12 residues. The germline CDR1 and CDR2 sequences are SQVTM and ANQGSEA. V shed 5 bases and J shed 8 bases, with 15 bases lying between them. This TCR was recovered from an older woman with active or convalescent COVID-19. The sample comprised peripheral blood. This chain links TRBV29-1 with TRBJ1-2, with D perhaps matching TRBD1 (5 bases). This CDR3 reads CSVFGGVRGYTF. Here the CDR3 DNA reads TGCAGCGTTTTCGGGGGAGTAAGGGGCTACACCTTC.